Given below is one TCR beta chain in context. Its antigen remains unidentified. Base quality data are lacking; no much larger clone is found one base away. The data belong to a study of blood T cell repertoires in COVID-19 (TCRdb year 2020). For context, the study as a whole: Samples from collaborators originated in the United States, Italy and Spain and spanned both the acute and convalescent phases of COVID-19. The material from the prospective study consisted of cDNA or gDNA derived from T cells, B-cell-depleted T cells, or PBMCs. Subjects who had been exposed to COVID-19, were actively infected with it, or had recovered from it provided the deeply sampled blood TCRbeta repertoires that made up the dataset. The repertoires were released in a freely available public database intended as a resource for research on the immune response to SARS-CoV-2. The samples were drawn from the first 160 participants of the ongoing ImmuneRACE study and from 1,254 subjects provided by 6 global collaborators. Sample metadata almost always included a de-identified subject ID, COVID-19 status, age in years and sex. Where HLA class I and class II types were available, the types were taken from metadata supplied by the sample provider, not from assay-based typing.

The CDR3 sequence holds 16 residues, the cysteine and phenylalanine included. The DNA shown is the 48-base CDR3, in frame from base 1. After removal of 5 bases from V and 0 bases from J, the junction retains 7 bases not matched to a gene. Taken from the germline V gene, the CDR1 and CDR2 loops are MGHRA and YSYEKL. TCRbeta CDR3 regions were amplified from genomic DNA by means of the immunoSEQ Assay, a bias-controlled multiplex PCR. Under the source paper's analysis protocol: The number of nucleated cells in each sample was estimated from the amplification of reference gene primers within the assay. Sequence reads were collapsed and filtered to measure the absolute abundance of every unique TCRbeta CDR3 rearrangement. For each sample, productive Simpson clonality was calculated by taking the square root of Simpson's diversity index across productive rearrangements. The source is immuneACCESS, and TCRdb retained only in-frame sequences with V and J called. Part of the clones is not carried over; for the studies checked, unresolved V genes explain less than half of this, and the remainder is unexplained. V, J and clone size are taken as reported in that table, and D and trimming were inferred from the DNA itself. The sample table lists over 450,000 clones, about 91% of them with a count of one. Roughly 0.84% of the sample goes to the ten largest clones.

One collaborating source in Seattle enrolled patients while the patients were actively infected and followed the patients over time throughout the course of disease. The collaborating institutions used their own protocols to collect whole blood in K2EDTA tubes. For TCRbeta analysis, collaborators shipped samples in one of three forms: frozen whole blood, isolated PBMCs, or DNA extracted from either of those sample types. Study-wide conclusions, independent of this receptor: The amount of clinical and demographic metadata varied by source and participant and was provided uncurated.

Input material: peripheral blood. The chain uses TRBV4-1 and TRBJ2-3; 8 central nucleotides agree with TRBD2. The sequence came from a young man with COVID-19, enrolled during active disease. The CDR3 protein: CASSAQRGWSTDTQYF. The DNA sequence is TGCGCCAGCAGCGCCCAGCGGGGGTGGAGCACAGATACGCAGTATTTT.